The 5 T cell receptor beta chains below come from one sample, sequenced in a study of CD8 T cells in ankylosing spondylitis (dated by TCRdb to about 2017). General study outcomes and caveats: Blood from ankylosing spondylitis patients appeared to be characterized by a TCR beta motif made up of seven or eight highly homologous amino acid variants.

Library construction relied on 5' RACE. TCRdb names Illumina HiSeq 2500 as the instrument used. TCRdb reanalyzed the raw reads on its own, using fastp at Q25 for trimming and MiXCR for clone calling, and kept in-frame beta chains. Identical CDR3 proteins give one entry, which carries the most common genes and DNA. The sample profile shows around 890,000 distinct CDR3 sequences; 10% to 15% of them were found once. The top ten clonotypes cover around 0.51% of the sample. What these receptors recognize is not known. The sequencing input was blood, either unsorted or a sorted T cell fraction (not recorded which). The origin of the receptors is a male donor with ankylosing spondylitis.

This clonotype appeared many times. The chain couples TRBV10-3 to TRBJ2-1; 11 nucleotides match TRBD1. V trimming: 4 bases; J trimming: 4 bases; junction bases outside the gene matches: 12. Germline CDR1 and CDR2: ENHRY and SYGVKD. CDR3 length: 18 amino acids. CDR3 bases: TGTGCCATCAGTGTCCCAACCGGACAGGGGGCAGGATACAATGAGCAGTTCTTC. Its protein is CAISVPTGQGAGYNEQFF.

V usage is TRBV5-1 and J usage is TRBJ2-5; 8 bases match TRBD2. The germline V gene encodes CDR1 SGHRS and CDR2 YFSETQ. CDR3 size: 17 residues. V dropped 3 bases and J dropped 2; count of bases not matched to a gene: 12. The CDR3, as DNA: TGCGCCAGCAGCTCTTTACCAGGACTAGCAGGGCAAGAGACCCAGTACTTC. Protein product: CASSSLPGLAGQETQYF.

The rearrangement joins TRBV9 to TRBJ1-2; D gene ambiguous. Germline values: CDR1 SGDLS, CDR2 YYNGEE. V was clipped by 0 bases and J by 0 bases, with 6 bases between them. The CDR3 spans 14 residues. The CDR3 DNA sequence: TGTGCCAGCAGCGTAGGATCAGCTAACTATGGCTACACCTTC. Protein: CASSVGSANYGYTF. Together with reference TRBV9 and TRBJ1-2, the CDR3 gives the full variable domain: DSGVTQTPKHLITATGQRVTLRCSPRSGDLSVYWYQQSLDQGLQFLIQYYNGEERAKGNILERFSAQQFPDLHSELNLSSLELGDSALYFCASSVGSANYGYTFGSGTRLTVV.

V and J are TRBV7-9 and TRBJ1-2; D is unresolved. The CDR3 has 14 residues. V lost 1 base to trimming and J lost 12 bases, with 18 bases between them. CDR1 and CDR2 (germline): SEHNR, FQNEAQ (reference sequence). The CDR3 nucleotides are TGTGCCAGCAGCTTAGAAGGGTCGGCCGTCTCAGACACCTTC. Protein: CASSLEGSAVSDTF.

The chain links TRBV12-3 or TRBV12-4 to TRBJ1-2, with D uncertain. V was pared by 2 bases and J by 8 bases, with 9 bases between. The CDR3 extends over 12 amino acids. The CDR3 sequence: CASSLMGGGYTF. The DNA of the CDR3 is TGTGCCAGCAGTTTAATGGGAGGCGGCTACACCTTC.